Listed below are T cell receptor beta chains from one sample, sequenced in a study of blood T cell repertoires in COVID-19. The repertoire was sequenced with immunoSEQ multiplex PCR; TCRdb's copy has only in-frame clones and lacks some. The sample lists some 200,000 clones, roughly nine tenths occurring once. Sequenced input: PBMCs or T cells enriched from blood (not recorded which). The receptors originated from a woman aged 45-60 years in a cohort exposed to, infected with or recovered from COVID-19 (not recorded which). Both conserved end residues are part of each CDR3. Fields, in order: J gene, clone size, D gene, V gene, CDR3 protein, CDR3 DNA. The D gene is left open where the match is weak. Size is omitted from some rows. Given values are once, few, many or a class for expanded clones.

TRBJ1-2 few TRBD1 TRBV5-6 CASTFSGTVGWVGYTF TGTGCCAGCACTTTTTCAGGGACAGTCGGCTGGGTTGGCTACACCTTC
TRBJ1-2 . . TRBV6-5 CASSLYGTSVHGYTF TGTGCCAGCAGTCTCTATGGGACTTCAGTACATGGCTACACCTTC
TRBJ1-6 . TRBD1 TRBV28 CASNPGQNSPLHF TGTGCCAGCAACCCGGGACAGAATTCACCCCTCCACTTT
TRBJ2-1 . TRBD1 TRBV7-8 CASSPSRTGRNEQFF TGTGCCAGCAGCCCATCCAGGACAGGGCGCAATGAGCAGTTCTTC
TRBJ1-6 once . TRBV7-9 CASSAPGDSPLHF TGTGCCAGCAGCGCGCCAGGGGATTCACCCCTCCACTTT
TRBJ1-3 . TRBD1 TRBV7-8 CASSLATGANTIYF TGTGCCAGCAGCTTGGCAACAGGGGCAAACACCATATATTTT
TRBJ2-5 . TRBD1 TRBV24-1 CATSDPTGVEETQYF TGTGCCACCAGTGATCCGACAGGGGTCGAGGAGACCCAGTACTTC
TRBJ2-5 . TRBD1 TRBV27 CASSLPRDREYQETQYF TGTGCCAGCAGTTTACCCCGGGACAGGGAGTACCAAGAGACCCAGTACTTC
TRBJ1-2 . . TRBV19 CASSISRPDIHGYTF TGTGCCAGTAGTATCAGTCGTCCGGACATCCATGGCTACACCTTC
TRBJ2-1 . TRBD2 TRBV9 CASSVAFKRENNEQFF TGTGCCAGCAGCGTAGCTTTTAAGCGGGAGAACAATGAGCAGTTCTTC
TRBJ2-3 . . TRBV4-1 CASSQLGGARPDTQYF TGCGCCAGCAGCCAATTGGGGGGGGCCCGTCCAGATACGCAGTATTTT
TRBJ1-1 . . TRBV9 CASSARVGETEAFF TGTGCCAGCAGCGCGAGGGTAGGAGAAACTGAAGCTTTCTTT
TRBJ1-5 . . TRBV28 CASKVRDLYSNQPQHF TGTGCCAGCAAGGTCAGGGATCTTTATAGCAATCAGCCCCAGCATTTT
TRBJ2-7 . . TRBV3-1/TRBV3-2 CASSQQGLGEQYF TGTGCCAGCAGCCAGCAGGGTTTGGGGGAGCAGTACTTC
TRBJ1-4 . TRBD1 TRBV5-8 CASSQDRVEGLNEKLFF TGTGCCAGCAGCCAAGACAGGGTGGAAGGCCTAAATGAAAAACTGTTTTTT
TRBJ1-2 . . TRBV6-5 CASSMGRQVGGYTF TGTGCCAGTAGCATGGGGAGACAGGTTGGTGGCTACACCTTC
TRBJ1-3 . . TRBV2 CASSFDRLIGNTIYF TGTGCCAGCAGTTTCGACAGGTTAATTGGAAACACCATATATTTT
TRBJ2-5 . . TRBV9 CASSTAPNGETQYF TGTGCCAGCAGCACCGCGCCCAACGGGGAGACCCAGTACTTC